This T cell receptor (beta chain) appears in the sequencing data of a study of PD-L1 blockade in urothelial cancer. About the study: Male patients with bladder-origin urothelial cancer numbered about 85% of the roughly 29.

A total of 1 to 8 samples per patient were collected pretreatment and on-treatment. Per germline, CDR1 SGHNT and CDR2 YYREEE (reference sequence). The CDR3 consists of 17 residues. The trim removed 4 bases at V and 0 bases at J, leaving 5 bases unmatched. Data came from immunoSEQ multiplex PCR; TCRdb stores just in-frame clones and leaves some out. This table holds 40,000 to 45,000 clones, about four fifths found once. This receptor was taken from a man between 65 and 85 years old with urothelial cancer. The specimen comprised PBMCs, sampled around atezolizumab (anti-PD-L1) treatment. V gene TRBV5-4 combines with J gene TRBJ2-2, with 11 bases fitting TRBD2. The CDR3 coding sequence is TGTGCCAGCAGCCCCCCGACTAGCGGGGCGAACACCGGGGAGCTGTTTTTT. Translating gives CASSPPTSGANTGELFF.